The TCR beta chain described here comes from a study of CD8 T cells in Susac syndrome. Reverse transcription used about 0.5 to 1 ug RNA and random hexamers. By means of immunoSEQ multiplex PCR, TCR beta CDR3 spanning 54 Vbeta and 13 Jbeta underwent amplification. A single record per CDR3 protein comes from TCRdb applying MiXCR to the immunoSEQ multiplex PCR reads. Among around 45,000 distinct CDR3 sequences listed, more than 85% were seen once. CDR1 is LGHDT and CDR2 is YNNKEL in the germline V gene (reference sequence). Trimming stripped 5 bases from V and 4 bases from J, with 12 bases between. The CDR3 is made up of 14 amino acids.

This TCR derives from a human donor in good health. This sequence joins TRBV3-1 and TRBJ2-1, with D perhaps matching TRBD2 (6 bases). Sample: CD8+ T cells from PBMCs. The CDR3 coding sequence is TGTGCCAGCAGCGCGGGACTTCGGTACAATGAGCAGTTCTTC. It translates to CASSAGLRYNEQFF.